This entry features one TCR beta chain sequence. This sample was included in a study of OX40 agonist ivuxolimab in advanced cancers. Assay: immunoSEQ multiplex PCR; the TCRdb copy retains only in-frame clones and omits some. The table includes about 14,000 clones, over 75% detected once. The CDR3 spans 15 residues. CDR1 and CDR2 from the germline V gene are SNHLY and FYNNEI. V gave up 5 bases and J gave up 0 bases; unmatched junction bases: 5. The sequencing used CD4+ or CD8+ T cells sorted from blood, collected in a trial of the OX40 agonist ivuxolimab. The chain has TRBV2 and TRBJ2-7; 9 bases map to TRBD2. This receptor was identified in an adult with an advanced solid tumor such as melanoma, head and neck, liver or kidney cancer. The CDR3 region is CASSLLAGFSYEQYF. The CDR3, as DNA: TGTGCCAGCAGTTTACTAGCGGGTTTCTCCTACGAGCAGTACTTC.